This T cell receptor beta chain was retrieved from a study of CD8 T cells in Susac syndrome. The study, taken as a whole, reports: The study recognized that the number of individuals in its TCR sequencing and HLA analysis was relatively small.

CDR1 is MNHEY and CDR2 is SMNVEV in the germline V gene (reference sequence). V was shortened by 4 bases and J by 0 bases, with 13 bases between the two germline ends. The CDR3 is 16 amino acids. On this clonotype: Its specificity is unknown.

Reverse transcription of about 0.5 to 1 ug RNA was carried out with random hexamers. Via MiXCR, TCRdb re-called the immunoSEQ multiplex PCR reads, giving one row per CDR3 protein. The repertoire has about 120,000 distinct CDR3 sequences, roughly 95% of them found once; the top ten carry about 0.14%. This chain joins TRBV27 and TRBJ2-1, with D possibly matching TRBD2 (6 bases). The receptor was isolated from a human donor with Susac syndrome. The specimen sequenced was CD4+ T cells from PBMCs. For the CDR3, the DNA is TGTGCCAGCAGTTCCTTAGCGGCCAGCTCCTACAATGAGCAGTTCTTC. Residues: CASSSLAASSYNEQFF.